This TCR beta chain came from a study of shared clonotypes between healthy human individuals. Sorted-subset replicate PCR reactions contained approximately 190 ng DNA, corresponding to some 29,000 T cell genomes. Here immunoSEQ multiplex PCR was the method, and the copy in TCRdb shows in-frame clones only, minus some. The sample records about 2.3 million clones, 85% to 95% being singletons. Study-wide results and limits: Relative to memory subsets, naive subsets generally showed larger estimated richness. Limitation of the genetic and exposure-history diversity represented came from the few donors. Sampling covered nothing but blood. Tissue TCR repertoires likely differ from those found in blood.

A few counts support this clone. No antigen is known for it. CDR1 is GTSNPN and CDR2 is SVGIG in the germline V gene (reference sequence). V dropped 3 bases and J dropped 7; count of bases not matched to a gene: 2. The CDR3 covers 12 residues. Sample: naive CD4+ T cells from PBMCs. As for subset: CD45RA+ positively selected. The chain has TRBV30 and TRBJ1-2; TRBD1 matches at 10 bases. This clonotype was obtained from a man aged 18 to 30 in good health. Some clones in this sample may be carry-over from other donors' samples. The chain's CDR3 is CAWSRDRGGYTF. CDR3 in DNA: TGTGCCTGGAGCCGGGACAGGGGTGGCTACACCTTC.